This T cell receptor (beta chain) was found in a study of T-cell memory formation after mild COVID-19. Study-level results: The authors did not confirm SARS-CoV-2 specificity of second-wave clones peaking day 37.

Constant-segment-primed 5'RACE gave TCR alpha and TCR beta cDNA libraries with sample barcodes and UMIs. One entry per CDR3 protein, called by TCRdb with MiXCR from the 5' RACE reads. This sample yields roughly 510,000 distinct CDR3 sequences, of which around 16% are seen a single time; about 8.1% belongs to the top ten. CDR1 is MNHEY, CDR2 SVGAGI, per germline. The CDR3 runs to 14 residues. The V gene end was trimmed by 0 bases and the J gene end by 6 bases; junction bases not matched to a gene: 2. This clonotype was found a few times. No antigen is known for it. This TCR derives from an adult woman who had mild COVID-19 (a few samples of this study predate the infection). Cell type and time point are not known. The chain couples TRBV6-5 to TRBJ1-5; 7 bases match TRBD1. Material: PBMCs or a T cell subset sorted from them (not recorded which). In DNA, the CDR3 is TGTGCCAGCAGTTACTCTGGGACAGTTCAGCCCCAGCATTTT. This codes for CASSYSGTVQPQHF.